This T cell receptor beta chain is drawn from a study of CD8 T cells in Susac syndrome. Random hexamers were used to reverse transcribe roughly 0.5 to 1 ug of RNA. Multiplex immunoSEQ PCR targeted 54 Vbeta and 13 Jbeta TCR beta segments. TCRdb called the immunoSEQ multiplex PCR reads again in MiXCR, with one record for every CDR3 protein. The sample lists some 120,000 distinct CDR3 sequences; about 95% were seen once. Comment on this clonotype: Its antigen remains unknown.

Findings and limits, study-wide: It was acknowledged in the study that its TCR sequencing and HLA analysis involved a relatively small number of individuals.

CDR3 length: 15 amino acids. With 6 bases removed from V and 1 base from J, the gap between germline ends came to 14 bases. Germline V gene lookup returns CDR1 SGHDT and CDR2 YYEEEE. Sequencing of TCR beta was performed on blood CD8+ and CD4+ T cells. Age- and sex-matched healthy donors served as the control group. Material: CD4+ T cells from PBMCs. This receptor was obtained from a human donor in good health. The V gene is TRBV5-6, the J gene TRBJ2-1; D perhaps matches TRBD2 (6 bases). CDR3 coding DNA: TGTGCCAGCACCCGCGGGATGGGGTCCTACAATGAGCAGTTCTTC. This gives the protein CASTRGMGSYNEQFF. Full variable domain (remainder filled in from reference TRBV5-6 and TRBJ2-1): DAGVTQSPTHLIKTRGQQVTLRCSPKSGHDTVSWYQQALGQGPQFIFQYYEEEERQRGNFPDRFSGHQFPNYSSELNVNALLLGDSALYLCASTRGMGSYNEQFFGPGTRLTVL.